The text below deals with one T cell receptor (beta chain). This specimen comes from a study of blood T cell repertoires in COVID-19. As for the study in general: Whether acute or convalescent, the COVID-19 samples came from the United States, Italy and Spain. T cells, B-cell-depleted T cells, or PBMCs supplied cDNA or gDNA.

Original processing notes: Cell counts per sample came from amplifying reference gene primers. Sequenced by immunoSEQ multiplex PCR; TCRdb stores in-frame clones only, minus some. That table gives V, J and clone size, and the DNA gave D and trimming. Of 62,000 or so clones in the sample, 86% were seen once. Losses at the gene ends were 5 bases for V and 1 base for J; bases not matched to a gene: 7. Germline V CDR1 and CDR2: SGHKS, YYEKEE (reference sequence). The CDR3 runs to 15 residues. V is TRBV5-5 and J is TRBJ2-3; 7 nucleotides agree with TRBD1. Sequenced input: peripheral blood. This TCR was recovered from an older woman with acute or convalescent COVID-19. In DNA form, the CDR3 reads TGTGCCAGCAGACTGCGTGGGACAGGCACAGATACGCAGTATTTT. This gives the protein CASRLRGTGTDTQYF.